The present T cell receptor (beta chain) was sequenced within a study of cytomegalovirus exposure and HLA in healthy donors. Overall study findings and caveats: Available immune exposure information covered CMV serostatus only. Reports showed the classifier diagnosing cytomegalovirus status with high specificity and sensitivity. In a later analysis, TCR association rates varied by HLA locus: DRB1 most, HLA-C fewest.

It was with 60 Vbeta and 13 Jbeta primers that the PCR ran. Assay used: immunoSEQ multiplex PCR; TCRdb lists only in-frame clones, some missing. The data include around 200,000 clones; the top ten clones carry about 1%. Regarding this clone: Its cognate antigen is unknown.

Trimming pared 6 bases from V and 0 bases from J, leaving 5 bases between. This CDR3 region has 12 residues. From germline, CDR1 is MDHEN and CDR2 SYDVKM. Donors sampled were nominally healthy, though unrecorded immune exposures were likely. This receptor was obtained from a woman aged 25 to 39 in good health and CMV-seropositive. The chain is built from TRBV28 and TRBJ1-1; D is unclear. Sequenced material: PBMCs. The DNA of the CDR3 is TGTGCCAGCAGATCAGTGAACACTGAAGCTTTCTTT. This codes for CASRSVNTEAFF.